This T cell receptor (beta chain) was identified in a study of T cell therapy after organ transplantation (dated by TCRdb to between 2018 and 2020). Some background on the complete study: The therapy products consisted of autologous CMV-specific T cells grown in vitro for approximately two weeks using a peptide pool of 30 HLA class I and II CMV epitopes. Each patient got up to 6 T cell doses, given every 2 weeks, and was then monitored for under 30 weeks after finishing therapy. Blood samples for the long-term post-therapy time point were taken 20 to 29 weeks after therapy ended. Long-term post-therapy samples were available for only about 80% of the 10 patients. The median number of CMV-specific T cells given to patients was 1.92 x 10^8, delivered over 2 to 6 intravenous infusions. Among the ten patients, eight were classed as clinical responders, while two were classed as nonresponders. A follow-up TRBV repertoire analysis was performed on an open-label phase I trial of autologous CMV-specific adoptive T cell therapy in solid-organ transplant recipients. General conclusions and limits of the study: Fold change in CD8 clonality after therapy was inversely correlated with pretherapy clonality, suggesting that less biased repertoires were more receptive to remodeling. The small number of expansions detected in nonresponders may reflect reduced sample coverage resulting from poor CD8+ T cell yield. Assessment of confounders such as concurrent antirejection and antiviral medications was prevented by the small cohort. Post-therapy reconstitution appeared to include both transferred clonotypes and endogenous clonotypes not detected in the therapy products. Before therapy, nonresponders had marked clonal expansions, and after therapy the repertoires of nonresponders changed only minimally.

The sample's time point label is to be understood as: 20-29 weeks after completion of therapy. The patients had received solid-organ transplants and had drug-resistant/recurrent cytomegalovirus. Ten people from the trial were chosen for repertoire analysis because post-therapy peripheral blood mononuclear cells were available from them. Viable CD3+CD8+CD4- lymphocytes were sorted from PBMCs on a BD FACSAria III. Genomic DNA was extracted from sorted cells with the Qiagen DNeasy Kit. The immunoSEQ two-step, bias-controlled multiplex PCR assay was used to amplify TRB CDR3 regions from genomic DNA. CDR3 libraries were sequenced on an Illumina NextSeq 500. Per the source publication's procedure: The immunoSEQ Analyzer platform was used for initial alignment and bioinformatics, including bias normalization against synthetic CDR3 analogs. V, D and J genes were annotated according to IMGT database definitions. For further TRBV analyses, VDJtools version 1.1.10 and the R package tcR version 2.2.1.11 were used with default settings. For the GLIPH analysis, version 1.0 was run with default settings. In CDR3 sequences with at least 5 reads, significant changes in clonotype frequency were tested by a 2-sided binomial test with Benjamini-Hochberg correction (alpha = 0.01). TCRdb carries this immuneACCESS record with in-frame sequences only. Its versions omit some clonotypes, under half of them owing to an unresolved V gene in the studies checked, with the rest unexplained. The DNA gave D and trimming, while V, J and clone size come from that table. Within this sample are approximately 1,100 clones, with roughly 60% of them counted one time only. Clones ranked in the top ten supply 42% of the sample.

A distance of 11 bases separates the germline ends of V and J, which lose 3 bases and 0 bases respectively. CDR1 and CDR2 are read off the germline V gene as MDHEN and SYDVKM. From the cysteine through the phenylalanine, the CDR3 covers 15 amino acids. Only the CDR3 region is kept as DNA, spanning 45 bases read in frame from base 1. By share, this clone ranks as large (0.1 to 1%). No cognate antigen has been identified for it. The input lacks base qualities; no much larger clone sits a single base away. This TCR was sampled from a human patient who had received a solid organ transplant and had CMV disease. After a transplant, some T cells may be of graft donor origin. The sequence joins TRBV28 to TRBJ2-5; a weak D assignment points to TRBD1 (5 bases agree). Sequences were derived from CD8+ T cells from blood, sampled after autologous CMV-specific T cell therapy. The DNA reads as follows: TGTGCCAGCAGTTTCAGGATAGGGGACCAAGAGACCCAGTACTTC. Its protein is CASSFRIGDQETQYF.